This T cell receptor (beta chain) was sequenced for a study of blood T cell repertoires in COVID-19. Study as a whole: Both acute and convalescent COVID-19 samples were obtained from the United States, Italy and Spain. PBMCs, B-cell-depleted T cells, or T cells were the source of the cDNA or gDNA that made up the material.

This clone appeared once. Only in-frame clones appear in the TCRdb table, and some are missing; sequencing was by immunoSEQ multiplex PCR. Among around 150,000 clones, about 86% were seen once, and the ten largest hold roughly 3.4%. Germline V gene sequence: CDR1 MNHEY, CDR2 SVGEGT. J gave up 3 bases and V 1 base, and 3 bases lay outside the gene matches. The CDR3 consists of 14 residues. This chain uses TRBV6-2 or TRBV6-3 with TRBJ2-7; 7 bases line up with TRBD2. Sequenced sample: peripheral blood. The sequence derives from a man in his sixties or seventies with acute or convalescent COVID-19. The CDR3 loop is CASSYLTSSYEQYF. The CDR3 coding sequence is TGTGCCAGCAGTTACTTGACTAGCAGCTACGAGCAGTACTTC.